This T cell receptor beta chain was retrieved from a study of blood T cell repertoires in COVID-19 (TCRdb year 2020). At the level of the whole study: Collaborator samples came from the United States, Italy and Spain and covered acute and convalescent phases of COVID-19. Where available, HLA class I and class II types were obtained from metadata supplied by the sample provider rather than from assay-based typing. Nearly every sample came with metadata listing a de-identified subject ID, COVID-19 status, age in years and sex. Samples were obtained from the ongoing ImmuneRACE study (first 160 participants) and from roughly 1,300 subjects provided by 6 global collaborators. Subjects who had been exposed to COVID-19, were actively infected with it, or had recovered from it provided the deeply sampled blood TCRbeta repertoires that made up the dataset. The prospective study material was composed of cDNA or gDNA derived from T cells, B-cell-depleted T cells, or PBMCs. The repertoires were made available in a free public database intended to serve as a resource for research on the immune response to SARS-CoV-2. The investigation overall reported the following: Clinical and demographic metadata were provided uncurated, with the amount varying by source and participant.

Relative to germline, V is missing 3 bases and J is missing 5 bases, with 3 bases of the junction outside any gene match. CDR1 and CDR2 were assigned from the germline V gene as MNHNS and SASEGT. Inclusive of the bounding cysteine and phenylalanine, the CDR3 is 14 residues long. The CDR3 DNA has 42 bases and is translated from base 1. TCRbeta CDR3 regions were amplified from genomic DNA using the immunoSEQ Assay, a bias-controlled multiplex PCR. The source study handled its data this way. Nucleated cell counts per sample were estimated from amplification of reference gene primers within the assay. To quantify the absolute abundance of each unique TCRbeta CDR3 rearrangement, sequence reads were collapsed and filtered. Productive Simpson clonality was computed per sample as the square root of Simpson's diversity index over productive rearrangements. Drawn from immuneACCESS, this table holds only the in-frame rearrangements with V and J called that TCRdb kept. Clones are partly lost; checked studies trace under half to an unresolved V gene and leave the rest unexplained. That table gives V, J and clone size, and the DNA gave D and trimming. The sample includes approximately 290,000 clones, with 90% observed a single time. Of the sample, over 3.5% falls within the top ten clones.

Participants in the prospective study were enrolled through a virtual design, were aged 18 to 89 years, and lived in fewer than 30 United States geographic areas. In the prospective study, cohorts were assigned on the basis of participant-reported clinical history obtained from a screening survey and a study questionnaire. In the prospective study, whole blood, serum and a nasopharyngeal or oropharyngeal swab were collected from each participant by mobile phlebotomists. Over a roughly two-month period, participants in the prospective study had the option of providing additional blood draws and questionnaires. Before DNA extraction, prospective study blood samples were shipped either frozen or at room temperature. This clone was counted only a few times. It lacks a known antigen. The input lacks base qualities; no much larger clone sits a single base away.

The chain uses TRBV6-1 and TRBJ1-5; 8 central bases correspond to TRBD1. This TCR was sampled from a woman under 30 with acute COVID-19. Sequenced sample: PBMCs or T cells enriched from blood (not recorded which). The DNA sequence follows: TGTGCCAGCAGTGATGCAGGGGGCTATCAGCCCCAGCATTTT. This translates into CASSDAGGYQPQHF.